The TCR beta chain described here comes from a study of shared clonotypes between healthy human individuals. The genomic DNA of each subset was split evenly across several immunoSEQ plates. About 30,000 T cell genomes, or roughly 200 ng DNA, went into the sorted-subset replicate PCRs. This table comes from immunoSEQ multiplex PCR, and its TCRdb copy is limited to in-frame clones, with some not included. Among about 1,500,000 clones listed, around 97% were seen once. The sequencing input was naive CD4+ T cells sorted from blood. This sample's subset: CD45RA+ positively selected. The clonotype comes from a man aged 25-40 years in good health.

CDR3 DNA sequence: TGTGCCAGCAGCTTGGAGAGGGGGGAAAAACTGTTTTTT. It translates to CASSLERGEKLFF. This rearrangement joins TRBV11-2 to TRBJ1-4, with D possibly TRBD1 on 6 matching bases. Germline V gene lookup returns CDR1 SGHAT and CDR2 FQNNGV. The CDR3 runs 13 residues. The V and J ends lost 3 bases and 8 bases respectively, with 10 bases between them.